This is a list of T cell receptor beta chains from one sample in a study of CD8 T cells in Susac syndrome. TCRdb reanalysed the immunoSEQ multiplex PCR reads using MiXCR and keeps one entry per CDR3 protein. Seen here are about 300,000 distinct CDR3 sequences, over 75% observed once, and the top ten hold around 0.2%. The sample taken for sequencing was CD8+ T cells from PBMCs. These receptors all stem from a human donor with multiple sclerosis. The CDR3 runs from the conserved cysteine through the conserved F or W. Each record gives: clone size, V gene, CDR3 protein. Clone size appears in some rows only: once, few, many, or a class for an expanded clone.

once,TRBV30,CAWSVDNTEAFF
-,TRBV29-1,CSVGGRGGYTEAFF
-,TRBV12-3/TRBV12-4,CASRAGTTYNEQFF
-,TRBV25-1,CASSVGLETQYF
few,TRBV7-3,CASSSGAREAFF
-,TRBV9,CASSPAPGRYYEQYF
-,TRBV4-1,CASSQYAGWNEQFF
-,TRBV20-1,CSARSGLYEQYF
-,TRBV10-2,CASSYPELAGEGRNNEQFF
-,TRBV20-1,CSAFPGGRPTMSSFF
-,TRBV5-1,CASSGRDRGPTYEQYF
-,TRBV28,CASSLWPVNQPQHF
few,TRBV6-5,CASSYTSNTEAFF
-,TRBV4-3,CASSQDGVAGNTIYF